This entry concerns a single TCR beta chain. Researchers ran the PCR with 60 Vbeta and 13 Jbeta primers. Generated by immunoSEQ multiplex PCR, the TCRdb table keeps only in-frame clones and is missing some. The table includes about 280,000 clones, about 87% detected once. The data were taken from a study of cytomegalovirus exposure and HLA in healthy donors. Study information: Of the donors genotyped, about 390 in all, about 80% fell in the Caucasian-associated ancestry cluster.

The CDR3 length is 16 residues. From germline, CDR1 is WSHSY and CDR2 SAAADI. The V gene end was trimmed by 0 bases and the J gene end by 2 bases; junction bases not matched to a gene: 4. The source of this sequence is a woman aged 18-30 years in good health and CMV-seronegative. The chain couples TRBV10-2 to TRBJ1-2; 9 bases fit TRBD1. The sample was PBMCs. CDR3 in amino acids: CASSESRGTGNYGYTF. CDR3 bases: TGCGCCAGCAGTGAGTCGAGGGGGACAGGGAACTATGGCTACACCTTC.